This TCR beta chain was profiled in a study of OX40 agonist ivuxolimab in advanced cancers. Whole-study context: Clinicians treated patients with ivuxolimab, an agonistic anti-OX40 (CD134) antibody.

Study results and limitations: Clonal expansion from baseline to week 6 occurred in both CD4+ and CD8+ T cells.

The germline CDR1 and CDR2 sequences are SGHTA and FQGNSA. The CDR3 length is 13 residues. V was cut by 2 bases and J by 4 bases, with 8 bases left in between. The protocol was immunoSEQ multiplex PCR, while the TCRdb copy is restricted to in-frame clones and leaves out a portion. The sample lists 90,000 to 100,000 clones, 95% to 96% occurring once. This clone came up once. The antigen remains unidentified. The sample consisted of CD4+ or CD8+ T cells sorted from blood, taken in a trial of the OX40 agonist ivuxolimab. The chain recombines TRBV7-2 with TRBJ1-2; D unclear. The TCR comes from an adult with an advanced solid tumor such as melanoma, head and neck, liver or kidney cancer. The chain's CDR3 is CASSLTTSYGYTF. DNA for the CDR3: TGTGCCAGCAGCTTAACCACGTCCTATGGCTACACCTTC.